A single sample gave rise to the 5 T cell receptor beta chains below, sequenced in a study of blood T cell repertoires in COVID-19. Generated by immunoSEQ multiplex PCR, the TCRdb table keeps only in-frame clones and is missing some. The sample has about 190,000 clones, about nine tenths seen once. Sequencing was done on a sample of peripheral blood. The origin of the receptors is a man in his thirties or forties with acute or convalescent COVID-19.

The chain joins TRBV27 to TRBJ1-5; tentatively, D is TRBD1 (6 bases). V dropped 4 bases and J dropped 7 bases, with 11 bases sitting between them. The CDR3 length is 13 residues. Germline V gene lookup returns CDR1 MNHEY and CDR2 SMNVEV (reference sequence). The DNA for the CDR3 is TGTGCCAGCAGTTACAGGGAGGGCCAGCCCCAGCATTTT. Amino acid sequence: CASSYREGQPQHF.

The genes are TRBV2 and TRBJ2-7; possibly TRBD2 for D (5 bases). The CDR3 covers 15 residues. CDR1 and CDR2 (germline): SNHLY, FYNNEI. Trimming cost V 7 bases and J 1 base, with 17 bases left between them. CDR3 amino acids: CASNSQTSGSYEQYF. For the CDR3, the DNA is TGTGCCAGCAACTCCCAGACCAGCGGATCCTACGAGCAGTACTTC.

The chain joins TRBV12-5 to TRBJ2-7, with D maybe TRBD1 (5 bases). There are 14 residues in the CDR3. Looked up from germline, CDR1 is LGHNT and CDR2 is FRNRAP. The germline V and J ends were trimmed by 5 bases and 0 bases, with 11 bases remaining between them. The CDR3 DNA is TGTGCTAGTGGTCTGACTGACAGCTCCTACGAGCAGTACTTC. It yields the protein CASGLTDSSYEQYF. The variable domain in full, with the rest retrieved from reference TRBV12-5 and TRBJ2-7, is DARVTQTPRHKVTEMGQEVTMRCQPILGHNTVFWYRQTMMQGLELLAYFRNRAPLDDSGMPKDRFSAEMPDATLATLKIQPSEPRDSAVYFCASGLTDSSYEQYFGPGTRLTVT.

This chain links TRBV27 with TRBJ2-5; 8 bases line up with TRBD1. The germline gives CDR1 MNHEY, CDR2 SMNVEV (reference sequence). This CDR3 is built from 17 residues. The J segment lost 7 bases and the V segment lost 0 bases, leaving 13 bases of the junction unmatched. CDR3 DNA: TGTGCCAGCAGTTTATCGCTGCCCGACAGGGGAACACGGACCCAGTACTTC. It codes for CASSLSLPDRGTRTQYF.

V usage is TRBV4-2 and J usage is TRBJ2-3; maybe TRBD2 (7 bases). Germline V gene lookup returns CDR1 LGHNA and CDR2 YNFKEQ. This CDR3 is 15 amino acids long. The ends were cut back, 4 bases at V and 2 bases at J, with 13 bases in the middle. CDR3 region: CASSRRGGLTDTQYF. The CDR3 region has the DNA TGTGCCAGCAGCCGGAGGGGGGGCCTCACAGATACGCAGTATTTT.